This TCR beta chain is from a study of blood T cell repertoires in COVID-19. Source study methods: Amplification of reference gene primers was used by the study to estimate nucleated cell counts. Here immunoSEQ multiplex PCR was the method, and the copy in TCRdb shows in-frame clones only, minus some. The V and J calls and clone size were taken over from that table, and D and trimming were inferred from the DNA. Of about 170,000 clones listed, 75% to 90% are singletons. The CDR3 runs to 12 residues. Germline values: CDR1 SEHNR, CDR2 FQNEAQ (reference sequence). Trimming took off 1 base at V and 11 bases at J, with 11 bases between the two ends.

The J gene is TRBJ1-2, the V gene TRBV7-9; no firm D call. This TCR was recovered from a woman between 18 and 29 years old who had recovered from COVID-19. The sequencing input was PBMCs or T cells enriched from blood (not recorded which). CDR3 coding DNA: TGTGCCAGCAGCTTAGACTTGGGCCATTACACCTTC. As protein: CASSLDLGHYTF.